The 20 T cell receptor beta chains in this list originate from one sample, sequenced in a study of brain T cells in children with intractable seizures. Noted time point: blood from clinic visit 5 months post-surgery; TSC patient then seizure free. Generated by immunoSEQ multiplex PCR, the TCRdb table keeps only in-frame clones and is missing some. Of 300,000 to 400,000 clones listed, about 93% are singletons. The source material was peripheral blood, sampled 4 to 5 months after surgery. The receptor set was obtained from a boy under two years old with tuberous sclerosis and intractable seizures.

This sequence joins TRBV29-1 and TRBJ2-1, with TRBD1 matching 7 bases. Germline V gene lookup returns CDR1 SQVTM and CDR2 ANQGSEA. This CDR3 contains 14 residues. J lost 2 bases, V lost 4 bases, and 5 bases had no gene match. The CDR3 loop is CSVAGQVTYNEQFF. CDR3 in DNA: TGCAGCGTTGCAGGACAGGTGACCTACAATGAGCAGTTCTTC.

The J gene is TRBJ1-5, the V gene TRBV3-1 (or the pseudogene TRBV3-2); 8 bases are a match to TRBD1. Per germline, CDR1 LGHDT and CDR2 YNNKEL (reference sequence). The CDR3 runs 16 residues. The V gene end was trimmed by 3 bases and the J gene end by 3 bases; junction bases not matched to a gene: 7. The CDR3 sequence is CASSQTGVIANQPQHF. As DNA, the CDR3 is TGTGCCAGCAGCCAGACAGGGGTAATTGCCAATCAGCCCCAGCATTTT.

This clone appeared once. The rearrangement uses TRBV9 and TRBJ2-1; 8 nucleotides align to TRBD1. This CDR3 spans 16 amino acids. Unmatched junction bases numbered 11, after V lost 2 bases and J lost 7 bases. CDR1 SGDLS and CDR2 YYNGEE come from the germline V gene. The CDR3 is CASSVPPDRGTNEQFF. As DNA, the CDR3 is TGTGCCAGCAGCGTGCCGCCTGACAGGGGAACGAATGAGCAGTTCTTC.

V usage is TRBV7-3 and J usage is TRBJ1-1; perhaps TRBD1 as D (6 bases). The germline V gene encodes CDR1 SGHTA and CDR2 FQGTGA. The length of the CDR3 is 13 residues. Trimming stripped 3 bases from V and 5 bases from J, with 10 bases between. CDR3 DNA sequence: TGTGCCAGCAGCTTCTCAGGGGCAACTGAAGCTTTCTTT. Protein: CASSFSGATEAFF.

The CDR3 DNA reads as TGTGCCAGCAGTCCAGGGCCGGGACAGGAGATCCTCTACGAGCAGTACTTC. This translates into CASSPGPGQEILYEQYF. The rearrangement uses TRBV3-1 (or the pseudogene TRBV3-2) and TRBJ2-7; 8 nucleotides agree with TRBD1. The germline V gene has CDR1 LGHDT and CDR2 YNNKEL (reference sequence). This CDR3 contains 17 residues. V was clipped by 6 bases and J by 3 bases; unmatched bases: 16.

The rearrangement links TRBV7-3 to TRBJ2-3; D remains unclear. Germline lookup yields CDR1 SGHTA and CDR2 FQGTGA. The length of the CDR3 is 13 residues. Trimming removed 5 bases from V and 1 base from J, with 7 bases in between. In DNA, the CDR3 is TGTGCCAGCAGCGTGGGCGGCACAGATACGCAGTATTTT. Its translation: CASSVGGTDTQYF.

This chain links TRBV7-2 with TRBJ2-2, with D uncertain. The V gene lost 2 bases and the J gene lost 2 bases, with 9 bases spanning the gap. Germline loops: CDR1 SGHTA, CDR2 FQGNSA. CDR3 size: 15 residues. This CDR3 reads CASSLIPGNTGELFF. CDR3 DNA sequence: TGTGCCAGCAGCTTAATTCCCGGAAACACCGGGGAGCTGTTTTTT.

The CDR3 region is CASGSLERGQETQYF. The CDR3 nucleotides are TGTGCTAGTGGTTCCCTTGAGCGGGGGCAAGAGACCCAGTACTTC. The chain couples TRBV12-5 to TRBJ2-5; 8 nucleotides line up with TRBD2. Germline V gene lookup returns CDR1 LGHNT and CDR2 FRNRAP. V lost 4 bases and J lost 2; bases outside the gene matches: 6. The CDR3 covers 15 residues. The entire variable domain, with the rest obtained from reference TRBV12-5 and TRBJ2-5, is as follows: DARVTQTPRHKVTEMGQEVTMRCQPILGHNTVFWYRQTMMQGLELLAYFRNRAPLDDSGMPKDRFSAEMPDATLATLKIQPSEPRDSAVYFCASGSLERGQETQYFGPGTRLLVL.

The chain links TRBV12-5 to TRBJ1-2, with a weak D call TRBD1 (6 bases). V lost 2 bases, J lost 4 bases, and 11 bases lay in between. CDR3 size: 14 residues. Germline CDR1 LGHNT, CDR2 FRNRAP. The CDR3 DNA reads TGTGCTAGTGGTTTGACACAGGGAGTCTATGGCTACACCTTC. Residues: CASGLTQGVYGYTF.

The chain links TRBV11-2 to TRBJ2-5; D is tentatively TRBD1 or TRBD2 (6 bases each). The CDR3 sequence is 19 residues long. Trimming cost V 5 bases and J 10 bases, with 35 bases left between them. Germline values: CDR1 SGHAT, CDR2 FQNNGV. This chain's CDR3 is CASSVIPEGGQGTQEDQYF. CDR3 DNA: TGTGCCAGCAGCGTTATCCCCGAGGGGGGCCAGGGGACCCAAGAGGACCAGTACTTC.

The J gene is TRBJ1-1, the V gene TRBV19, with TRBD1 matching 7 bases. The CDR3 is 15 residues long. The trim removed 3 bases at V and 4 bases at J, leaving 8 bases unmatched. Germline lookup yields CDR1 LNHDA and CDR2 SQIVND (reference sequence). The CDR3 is CASSIIDRVATEAFF. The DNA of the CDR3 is TGTGCCAGTAGTATTATCGACAGGGTGGCCACTGAAGCTTTCTTT. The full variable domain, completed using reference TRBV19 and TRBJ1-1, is DGGITQSPKYLFRKEGQNVTLSCEQNLNHDAMYWYRQDPGQGLRLIYYSQIVNDFQKGDIAEGYSVSREKKESFPLTVTSAQKNPTAFYLCASSIIDRVATEAFFGQGTRLTVV.

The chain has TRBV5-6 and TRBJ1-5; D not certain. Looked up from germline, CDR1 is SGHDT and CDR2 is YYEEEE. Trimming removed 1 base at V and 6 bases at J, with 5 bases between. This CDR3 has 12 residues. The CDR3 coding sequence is TGTGCCAGCAGCTTGTGGGGTCAGCCCCAGCATTTT. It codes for CASSLWGQPQHF.

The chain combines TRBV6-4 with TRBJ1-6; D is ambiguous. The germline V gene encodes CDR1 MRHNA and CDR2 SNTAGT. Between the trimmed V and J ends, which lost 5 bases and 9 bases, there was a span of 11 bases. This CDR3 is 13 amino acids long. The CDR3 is CASSSWSGSPLHF. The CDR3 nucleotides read TGTGCCAGCAGTTCCTGGTCGGGTTCACCCCTCCACTTT.

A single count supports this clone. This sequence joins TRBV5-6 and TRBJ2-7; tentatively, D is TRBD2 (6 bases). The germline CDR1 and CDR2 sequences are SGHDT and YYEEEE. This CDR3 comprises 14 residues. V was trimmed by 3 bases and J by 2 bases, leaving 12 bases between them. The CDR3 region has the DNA TGTGCCAGCAGCTCCGGGCCGGGGGCCTACGAGCAGTACTTC. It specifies CASSSGPGAYEQYF.

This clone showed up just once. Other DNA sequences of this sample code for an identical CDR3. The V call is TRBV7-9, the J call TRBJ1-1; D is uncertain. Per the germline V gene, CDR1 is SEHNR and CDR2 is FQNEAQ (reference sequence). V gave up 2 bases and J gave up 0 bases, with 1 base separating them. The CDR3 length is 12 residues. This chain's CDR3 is CASSLLNTEAFF. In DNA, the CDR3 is TGTGCCAGCAGCTTATTGAACACTGAAGCTTTCTTT.

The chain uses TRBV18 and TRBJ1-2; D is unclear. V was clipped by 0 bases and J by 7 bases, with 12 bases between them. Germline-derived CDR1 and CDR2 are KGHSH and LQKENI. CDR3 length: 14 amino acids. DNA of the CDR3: TGTGCCAGCTCACCACCAACCTGGGCCGGTGGCTACACCTTC. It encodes CASSPPTWAGGYTF.

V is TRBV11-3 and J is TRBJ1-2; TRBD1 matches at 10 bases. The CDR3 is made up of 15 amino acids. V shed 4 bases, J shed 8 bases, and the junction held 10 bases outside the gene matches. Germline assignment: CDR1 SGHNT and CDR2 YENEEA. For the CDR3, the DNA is TGTGCCAGCAGCTCATTCGAAGGGACAGGGGAAGGCTACACCTTC. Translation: CASSSFEGTGEGYTF.

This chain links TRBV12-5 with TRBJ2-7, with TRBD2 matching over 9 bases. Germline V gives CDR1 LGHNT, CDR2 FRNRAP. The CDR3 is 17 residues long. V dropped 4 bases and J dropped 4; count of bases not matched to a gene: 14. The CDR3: CASGSGMEREVSYEQYF. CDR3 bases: TGTGCTAGTGGTTCCGGGATGGAGCGGGAGGTTTCTTACGAGCAGTACTTC.

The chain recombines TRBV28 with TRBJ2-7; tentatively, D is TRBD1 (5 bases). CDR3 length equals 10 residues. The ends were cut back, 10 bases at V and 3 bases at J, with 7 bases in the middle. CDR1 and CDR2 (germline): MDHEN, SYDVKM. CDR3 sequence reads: CATTDYEQYF. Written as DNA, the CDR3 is TGTGCCACGACAGACTACGAGCAGTACTTC.

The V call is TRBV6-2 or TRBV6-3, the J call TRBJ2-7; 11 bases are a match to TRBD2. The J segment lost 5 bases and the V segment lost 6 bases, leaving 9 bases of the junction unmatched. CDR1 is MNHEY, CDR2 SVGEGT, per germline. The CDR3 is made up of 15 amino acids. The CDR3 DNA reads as TGTGCCAGCAGCCCCCTAGCGGGGGGCCGACACGAGCAGTACTTC. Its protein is CASSPLAGGRHEQYF.